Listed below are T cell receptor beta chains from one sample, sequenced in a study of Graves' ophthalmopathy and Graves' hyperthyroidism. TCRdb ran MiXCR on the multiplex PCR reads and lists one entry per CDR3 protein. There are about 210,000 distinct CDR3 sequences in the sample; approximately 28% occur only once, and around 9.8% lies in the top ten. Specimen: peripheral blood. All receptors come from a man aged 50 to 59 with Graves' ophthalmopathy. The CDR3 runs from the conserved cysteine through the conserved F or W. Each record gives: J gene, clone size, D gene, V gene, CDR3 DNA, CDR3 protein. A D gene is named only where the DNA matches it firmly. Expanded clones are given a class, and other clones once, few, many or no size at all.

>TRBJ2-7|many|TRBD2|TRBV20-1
TGCAGTGCTATCTCGAGCGGGAGGGCTACGGGGGAGCAGTACTTC
CSAISSGRATGEQYF
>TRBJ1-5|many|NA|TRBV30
TGTGCCTGGACGGGCAGAACCGAGGAGCCCCAGCATTTT
CAWTGRTEEPQHF
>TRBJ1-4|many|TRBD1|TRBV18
TGTGCCAGCTCACCCTGGGGACAGGGTAATGAAAAACTGTTTTTT
CASSPWGQGNEKLFF
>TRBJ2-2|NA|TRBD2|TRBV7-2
TGTGCCAGCAGCTTAGCGTTCCTAGCGGGAGCCGGGGAGCTGTTTTTT
CASSLAFLAGAGELFF
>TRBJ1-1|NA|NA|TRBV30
TGTGCCTGGAATCGGGCTGGAGTGCCGTCGAGGAACACTGAAGCTTTCTTT
CAWNRAGVPSRNTEAFF
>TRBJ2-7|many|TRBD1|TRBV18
TGTGCCAGCTCACCGACCGACAGGGACCGGGGCGAGCAGTACTTC
CASSPTDRDRGEQYF
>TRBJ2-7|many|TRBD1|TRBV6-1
TGTGCCAGCAGCGAAGCCAGGACAGGGGGCTACGAGCAGTACTTC
CASSEARTGGYEQYF
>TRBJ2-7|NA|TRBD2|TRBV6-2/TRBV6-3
TGTGCCAGCACATCTAGCGGGCCGCTATACGAGCAGTACTTC
CASTSSGPLYEQYF
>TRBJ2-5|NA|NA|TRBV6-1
TGTGCCAGCACCCTGGACCTGGAGACCCAGTACTTC
CASTLDLETQYF
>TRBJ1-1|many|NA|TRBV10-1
TGCGCCAGCAGTGCGGCTTCAGGGATGAACACTGAAGCTTTCTTT
CASSAASGMNTEAFF
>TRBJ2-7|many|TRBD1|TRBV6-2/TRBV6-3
TGTGCCAGCAGCCCCCGGGACAGCTTCGCCTACGAGCAGTACTTC
CASSPRDSFAYEQYF
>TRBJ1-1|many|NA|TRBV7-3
TGTGCCAGCAGCGAACAGGGAATGTGGACTGAAGCTTTCTTT
CASSEQGMWTEAFF
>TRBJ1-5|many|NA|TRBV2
TGTGCCAGCAGTGAACCTGGGGGGGTCAATCAGCCCCAGCATTTT
CASSEPGGVNQPQHF
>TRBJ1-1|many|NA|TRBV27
TGTGCCAGCAGGCCATACGGGTGGGACACTGAAGCTTTCTTT
CASRPYGWDTEAFF
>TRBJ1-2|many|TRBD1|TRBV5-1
TGCGCCAGCAGCTTGGACAGGGGGCACTATGGCTACACCTTC
CASSLDRGHYGYTF
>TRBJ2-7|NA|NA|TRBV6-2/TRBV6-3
TGTGCCAGCAGCCCCCGGCGGCGTAGCTCCTACGAGCAGTACTTC
CASSPRRRSSYEQYF
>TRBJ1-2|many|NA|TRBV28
TGTGCCAGCAGTTTCAATGGGGGGTATGGCTACACCTTC
CASSFNGGYGYTF
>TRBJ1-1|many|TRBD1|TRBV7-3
TGTGCCAGGACAGGGGAAGTGAACACTGAAGCTTTCTTT
CARTGEVNTEAFF
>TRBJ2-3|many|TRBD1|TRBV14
TGTGCCAGCAGCCCGATTCGGGACAGGGAGTACCCGCAGTATTTT
CASSPIRDREYPQYF
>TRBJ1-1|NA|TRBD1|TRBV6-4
TGTGCCACAGCGACAGGGGAGAACACTGAAGCTTTCTTT
CATATGENTEAFF
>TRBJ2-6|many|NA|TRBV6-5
TGTGCCAGCAGTCTAGGTTTGATGGGGGCCAACGTCCTGACTTTC
CASSLGLMGANVLTF
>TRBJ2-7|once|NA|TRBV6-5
TGTGCCAGCAGTTATGGCAGCCCCTACGAGCAGTACTTC
CASSYGSPYEQYF
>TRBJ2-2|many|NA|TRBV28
TGTGCCAGCAGTTTTCTGAAGGGGAATACCGGGGAGCTGTTTTTT
CASSFLKGNTGELFF
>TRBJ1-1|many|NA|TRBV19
TGTGCCAGTAGCCCGGACGGAGACACTGAAGCTTTCTTT
CASSPDGDTEAFF
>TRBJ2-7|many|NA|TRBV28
TGTGCCAGCAGTTTCCCCGGGGTGTCGGGCTACGAGCAGTACTTC
CASSFPGVSGYEQYF
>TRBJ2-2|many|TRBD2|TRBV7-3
TGTGCCAGCAGCTTAACGGGACTAGCGGGAGTTACCGGGGAGCTGTTTTTT
CASSLTGLAGVTGELFF
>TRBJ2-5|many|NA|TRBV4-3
TGCGCCAGCAGCCAAGAACCCGGGACCCAAGAGACCCAGTACTTC
CASSQEPGTQETQYF
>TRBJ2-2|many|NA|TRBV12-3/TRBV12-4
TGTGCCAGCAGTTTAACCCTGGCGAGCACCGGGGAGCTGTTTTTT
CASSLTLASTGELFF
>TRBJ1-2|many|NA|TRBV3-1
TGTGCCAGCAGCGTCCAGGCTGGGGTTGGCTATGGCTACACCTTC
CASSVQAGVGYGYTF
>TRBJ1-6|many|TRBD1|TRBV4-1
TGCGCCAGCAGCCAATACGACAGGGGGAATTCACCCCTCCACTTT
CASSQYDRGNSPLHF
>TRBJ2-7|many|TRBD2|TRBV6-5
TGTGCCAGCACCGCTAGGACTAGCGGGAGCCCCGAGCAGTACTTC
CASTARTSGSPEQYF
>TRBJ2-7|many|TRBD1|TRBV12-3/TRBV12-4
TGTGCCAGCAGTTGGGGGACAGGGGGCTTCGAGCAGTACTTC
CASSWGTGGFEQYF
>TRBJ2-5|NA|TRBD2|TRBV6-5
TGTGCCAGCAGTTACACCCGAGCTAGCGGGGCATACCAAGAGACCCAGTACTTC
CASSYTRASGAYQETQYF
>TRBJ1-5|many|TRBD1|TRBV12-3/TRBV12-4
TGTGCCAGCAGTTCCCAGGGGGAGAGGACCCAGCATTTT
CASSSQGERTQHF
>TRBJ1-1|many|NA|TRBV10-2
TGCGCCAGCACTCGGTACAGTGAAGCTTTCTTT
CASTRYSEAFF
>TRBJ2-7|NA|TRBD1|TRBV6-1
TGTGCCGCGCGAACCGGGACAGGGTCCTACGAGCAGTACTTC
CAARTGTGSYEQYF
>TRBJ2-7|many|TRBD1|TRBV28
TGTGCCAGCAGTCTCGGACAGGGGGGGGCCTACGAGCAGTACTTC
CASSLGQGGAYEQYF
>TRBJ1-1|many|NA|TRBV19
TGTGCCAGTAGTATTGGATGGCGGAAGTTTGAGAAAGCTTTCTTT
CASSIGWRKFEKAFF
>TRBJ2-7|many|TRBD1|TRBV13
TGTGCCAGCAGCAAAACAGGGGCCACCTACGAGCAGTACTTC
CASSKTGATYEQYF
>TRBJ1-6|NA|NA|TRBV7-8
TGTGCCAGCAGCGGGAGGGGGACGGGAAATTCACCCCTCCACTTT
CASSGRGTGNSPLHF
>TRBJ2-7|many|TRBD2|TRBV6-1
TGTGCCAGCAGTGAAACGGCGGGAGTAATGTCGAAGCAGTACTTC
CASSETAGVMSKQYF
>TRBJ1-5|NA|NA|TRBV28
TGTGCCAGCAGCCCGATGCGGGGTGGCAATCAGCCCCAGCATTTT
CASSPMRGGNQPQHF
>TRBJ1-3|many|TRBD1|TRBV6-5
TGTGCCAGCACCGACAGGGCGGGATCCTCTGGAAACACCATATATTTT
CASTDRAGSSGNTIYF
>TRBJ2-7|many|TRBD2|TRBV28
TGTGCCAGCAGAAAACCGATAGCGGGAGCCTACGAGCAGTACTTC
CASRKPIAGAYEQYF
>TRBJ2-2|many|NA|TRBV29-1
TGCAGCGCCCTAAACCCAGACAGGCGAAACACCGGGGAGCTGTTTTTT
CSALNPDRRNTGELFF
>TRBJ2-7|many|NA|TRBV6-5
TGTGCCAGCAGTCGAGACTACGAGCAGTACTTC
CASSRDYEQYF
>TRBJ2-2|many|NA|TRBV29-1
TGCAGCGTTACCTTCAGGGGGAACACCGGGGAGCTGTTTTTT
CSVTFRGNTGELFF
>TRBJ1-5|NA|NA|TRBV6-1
TGTGCCAGCAGCCCGCCGAGGGGGGCTTATAGCAATCAGCCCCAGCATTTT
CASSPPRGAYSNQPQHF
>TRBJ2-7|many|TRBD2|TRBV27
TGTGCCAGCAGTGACAATAGCGGGACCCTCCTTCGGGAGCAGTACTTC
CASSDNSGTLLREQYF
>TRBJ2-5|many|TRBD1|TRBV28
TGTGCCAGCAGTTTCTACGGGACAGGGAGACGAGAGACCCAGTACTTC
CASSFYGTGRRETQYF